This entry features one TCR beta chain sequence. After thawing and overnight rest, PBMC were stained with GMM-loaded CD1B tetramer, viability dye and anti-CD3 for sorting. C32 glucose monomycolate from Rhodococcus equi was loaded onto the CD1B tetramers. Before cryopreservation, the sorted PBMC lost their CD14-expressing monocytes. Tetramer-negative cells, approximately 100,000 per donor, were also sorted. Germline CDR1 is MDHEN and CDR2 is SYDVKM. V lost 3 bases to trimming and J lost 0 bases, with 12 bases between them. The CDR3 consists of 16 residues. This sample stems from a study of T cells in tuberculosis. Sequencing of TCR-alpha and TCR-beta chains was unpaired. TCRdb's copy holds only in-frame clones and misses some; the assay was immunoSEQ multiplex PCR. The table includes approximately 88,000 clones, roughly 93% detected once. Study conclusions and caveats: The stringent gate may have excluded weak CD1B-GMM tetramer binders.

Sequenced sample: CD1b-GMM tetramer-negative cells sorted from PBMCs. The rearrangement uses TRBV28 and TRBJ1-5; D might be TRBD1 (6 bases). This receptor was taken from an adult woman with latent tuberculosis. CDR3 sequence reads: CASSLYRDLSNQPQHF. DNA of the CDR3: TGTGCCAGCAGTTTGTACAGGGACCTTAGCAATCAGCCCCAGCATTTT.